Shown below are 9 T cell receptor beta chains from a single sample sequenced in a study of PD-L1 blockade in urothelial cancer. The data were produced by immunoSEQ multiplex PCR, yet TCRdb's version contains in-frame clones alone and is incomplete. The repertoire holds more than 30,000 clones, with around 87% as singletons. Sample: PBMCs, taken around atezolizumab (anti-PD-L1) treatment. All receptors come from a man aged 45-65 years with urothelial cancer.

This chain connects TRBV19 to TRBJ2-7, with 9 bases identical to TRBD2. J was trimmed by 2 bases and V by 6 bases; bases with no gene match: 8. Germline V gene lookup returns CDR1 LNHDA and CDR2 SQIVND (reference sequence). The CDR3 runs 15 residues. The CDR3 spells CASSRTLAGAYEQYF. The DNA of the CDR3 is TGTGCCAGTAGCCGGACCTTAGCGGGAGCCTACGAGCAGTACTTC. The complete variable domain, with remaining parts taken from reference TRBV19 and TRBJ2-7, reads DGGITQSPKYLFRKEGQNVTLSCEQNLNHDAMYWYRQDPGQGLRLIYYSQIVNDFQKGDIAEGYSVSREKKESFPLTVTSAQKNPTAFYLCASSRTLAGAYEQYFGPGTRLTVT.

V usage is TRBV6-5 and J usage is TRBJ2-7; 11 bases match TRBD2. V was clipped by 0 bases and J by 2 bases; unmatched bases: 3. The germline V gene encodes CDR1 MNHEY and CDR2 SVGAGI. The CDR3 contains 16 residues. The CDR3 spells CASSYSSSGRAYEQYF. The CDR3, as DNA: TGTGCCAGCAGTTACTCTAGTAGCGGGAGGGCCTACGAGCAGTACTTC.

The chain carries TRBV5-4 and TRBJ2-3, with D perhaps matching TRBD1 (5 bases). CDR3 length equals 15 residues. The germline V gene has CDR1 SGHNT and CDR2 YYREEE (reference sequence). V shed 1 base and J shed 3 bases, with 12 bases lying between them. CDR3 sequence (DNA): TGTGCCAGCAGCTTGCGCAGGGATGGGACAGATACGCAGTATTTT. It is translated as CASSLRRDGTDTQYF.

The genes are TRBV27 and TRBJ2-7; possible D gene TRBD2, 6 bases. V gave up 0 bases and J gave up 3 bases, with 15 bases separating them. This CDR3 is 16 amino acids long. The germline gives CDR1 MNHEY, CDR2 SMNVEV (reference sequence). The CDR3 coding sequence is TGTGCCAGCAGTTTATCAAGCCGGGGGATCGGCTACGAGCAGTACTTC. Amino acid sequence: CASSLSSRGIGYEQYF.

Written as DNA, the CDR3 is TGTGCCAGCAGCACAGGTGTTAGCAATCAGCCCCAGCATTTT. Encoded protein: CASSTGVSNQPQHF. The genes are TRBV27 and TRBJ1-5; maybe TRBD1 (5 bases). V lost 6 bases, J lost 0 bases, and 9 bases lay in between. In germline, CDR1 is MNHEY, CDR2 SMNVEV (reference sequence). CDR3 size: 14 residues.

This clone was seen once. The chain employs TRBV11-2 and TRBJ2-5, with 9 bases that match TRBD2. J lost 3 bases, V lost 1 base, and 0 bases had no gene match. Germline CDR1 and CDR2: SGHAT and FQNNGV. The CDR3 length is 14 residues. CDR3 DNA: TGTGCCAGCAGCTTAGTAGCGGGAGAAGAGACCCAGTACTTC. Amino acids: CASSLVAGEETQYF.

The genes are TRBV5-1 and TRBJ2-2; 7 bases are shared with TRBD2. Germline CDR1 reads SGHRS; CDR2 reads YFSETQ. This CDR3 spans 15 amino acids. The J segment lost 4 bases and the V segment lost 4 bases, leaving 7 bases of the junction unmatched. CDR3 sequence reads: CASSRLGGGTGELFF. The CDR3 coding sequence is TGCGCCAGCAGCCGACTTGGGGGGGGCACCGGGGAGCTGTTTTTT.

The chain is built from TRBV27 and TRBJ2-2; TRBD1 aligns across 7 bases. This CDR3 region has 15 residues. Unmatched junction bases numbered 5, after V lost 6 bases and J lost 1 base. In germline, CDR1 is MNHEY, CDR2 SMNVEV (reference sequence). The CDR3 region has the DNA TGTGCCAGCAGGGGGACAGCTAAGAACACCGGGGAGCTGTTTTTT. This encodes CASRGTAKNTGELFF.

The CDR3 sequence: CASSLGLKETQYF. CDR3 in DNA: TGCGCCAGCAGCTTGGGACTAAAAGAGACCCAGTACTTC. This chain joins TRBV5-1 and TRBJ2-5; D perhaps matches TRBD2 (5 bases). The V gene's germline CDR1 is SGHRS and CDR2 YFSETQ. The CDR3 runs to 13 residues. V gave up 0 bases and J gave up 3 bases, with 6 bases separating them.